The entry below describes one T cell receptor (beta chain). Its antigen remains unknown. The data were obtained in a study of cytomegalovirus exposure and HLA in healthy donors. Study results and limitations: A later analysis associated under 20,000 TCR beta sequences with HLA alleles at a 0.05 false discovery rate. It was likely that a cluster of highly shared sequence variants was a sequencing artifact. TCR beta V- and J-gene trimming, according to a later analysis, was linked to a missense DCLRE1C variant.

Primers for the PCR totalled 60 Vbeta and 13 Jbeta. In the original analysis: Later analysis identified approximately 80 million unique TCR beta chains, 10 million to 12 million shared. Data came from immunoSEQ multiplex PCR; TCRdb stores just in-frame clones and leaves some out. For V, J and clone size, that table is used; D and trimming come from the DNA. The profile covers approximately 160,000 clones, with 70% to 80% appearing a single time and around 1.5% taken by the ten largest. The CDR3 consists of 16 residues. The V gene end was trimmed by 6 bases and the J gene end by 4 bases; junction bases not matched to a gene: 14. Per the germline V gene, CDR1 is LNHDA and CDR2 is SQIVND (reference sequence).

The clonotype comes from a man in his forties in good health and CMV-seronegative. Material: PBMCs. The chain has TRBV19 and TRBJ1-2; 7 bases agree with TRBD1. Here the CDR3 reads CASSPKGAGVIYGYTF. In nucleotides, the CDR3 is TGTGCCAGTAGCCCAAAGGGGGCAGGAGTAATCTATGGCTACACCTTC.